This entry features one TCR beta chain sequence. Its target is not known. The data originate from a study of response to subunit inactivated influenza vaccine. The study's findings and limits: Authors proposed each seasonal influenza vaccination draws in few new T cells.

The germline V gene has CDR1 MNHEY and CDR2 SVGAGI. The CDR3 extends over 14 amino acids. Trimming shortened V by 4 bases and J by 2 bases, and 10 bases separated the two germline ends. TCRdb ran MiXCR on the RT-PCR reads and lists one entry per CDR3 protein. This sample has around 520,000 distinct CDR3 sequences; around 25% occur once, and the top ten carry approximately 2%. The origin of this receptor is a man aged 50 to 59 who received an inactivated influenza vaccine. The specimen was CD4+ T cells sorted from PBMCs, collected less than 6 days after vaccination. The chain joins TRBV6-5 to TRBJ2-3, with D uncertain. CDR3 nucleotide sequence: TGTGCCAGCAGTTTAAGGTATATCACAGATACGCAGTATTTT. This translates into CASSLRYITDTQYF.